This T cell receptor beta chain was observed in a study of shared clonotypes between healthy human individuals. This clone was recorded a few times. The repertoire was sequenced with immunoSEQ multiplex PCR; TCRdb's copy has only in-frame clones and lacks some. This table holds approximately 340,000 clones, around 67% found once. The V end was cut by 6 bases, the J end by 5 bases, with 16 bases between. The CDR3 length is 14 residues. Germline V lookup: CDR1 MNHEY, CDR2 SVGAGI. V usage is TRBV6-5 and J usage is TRBJ1-1, with D tentatively TRBD1 (6 bases). This TCR was sampled from a man younger than 40 in good health. The sample comprised memory CD4+ T cells sorted from blood. Subset of the sample: CD45RA-negative fraction. As DNA, the CDR3 is TGTGCCAGCAGCGTTTGGGGGGGCCGGACTGAAGCTTTCTTT. The encoded protein is CASSVWGGRTEAFF.